What follows are 24 T cell receptor beta chains derived from one specimen sequenced in a study of T cell responses to AZD1222 COVID-19 vaccine. Some clones are missing from TCRdb's copy, which holds only in-frame ones; the method was immunoSEQ multiplex PCR. The sample has roughly 40,000 clones; around 80% are singletons. Source: peripheral blood, taken on day 0 of AZD1222 vaccination. The receptors come from an adult in good health.

The rearrangement links TRBV7-6 to TRBJ1-3; 8 bases map to TRBD1. Germline CDR1 SGHVS, CDR2 FNYEAQ. The ends lost 0 bases at V and 2 bases at J; junction bases unmatched: 0. The CDR3 spans 15 residues. The CDR3 sequence: CASSLATGAGNTIYF. CDR3 nucleotides: TGTGCCAGCAGCTTAGCGACAGGGGCTGGAAACACCATATATTTT.

The chain employs TRBV9 and TRBJ2-5, with 7 bases aligning to TRBD1. Germline CDR1 and CDR2: SGDLS and YYNGEE. The CDR3 runs 15 residues. Trimming took 0 bases from V and 7 from J; bases not matched to a gene: 9. The CDR3: CASSVDNQGERTQYF. For the CDR3, the DNA is TGTGCCAGCAGCGTAGATAATCAGGGGGAGCGGACCCAGTACTTC.

This chain connects TRBV21-1 to TRBJ2-1; TRBD2 was called by the table and not checked on the DNA. TRBV21-1 is an annotated pseudogene. The CDR3 runs 20 residues. CDR3 in amino acids: CASSNLGRTASGGDRNEQFF. CDR3 bases: TGTGCCAGCAGCAATCTCGGTAGGACAGCAAGCGGGGGGGATCGCAATGAGCAGTTCTTC.

This clone has a single count. This CDR3 reads CAAKGPTLDETQYF. The CDR3 bases are TGTGCCGCCAAGGGACCGACATTGGACGAGACCCAGTACTTC. This rearrangement joins TRBV10-3 to TRBJ2-5; D assignment may be TRBD1 or TRBD2 (5 bases each). This CDR3 comprises 14 residues. Trimming stripped 11 bases from V and 5 bases from J, with 21 bases between. The V gene's germline CDR1 is ENHRY and CDR2 SYGVKD.

This rearrangement joins TRBV7-6 to TRBJ2-7, with D hard to call. Trimming removed 5 bases at V and 2 bases at J, with 13 bases between. CDR3 size: 14 residues. Germline V gene lookup returns CDR1 SGHVS and CDR2 FNYEAQ. The CDR3 nucleotides read TGTGCCAGCAGCCCTACACCCAACGCCTACGAGCAGTACTTC. Encoded protein: CASSPTPNAYEQYF.

This chain connects TRBV7-6 to TRBJ2-3; tentatively, D is TRBD1 (5 bases). The CDR3 totals 14 residues. Looked up from germline, CDR1 is SGHVS and CDR2 is FNYEAQ. Trimming took off 2 bases at V and 6 bases at J, with 12 bases between the two ends. The CDR3 reads CASSLTTGSDTQYF. As DNA, the CDR3 is TGTGCCAGCAGCTTAACTACAGGAAGTGATACGCAGTATTTT.

The rearrangement uses TRBV19 and TRBJ2-1; D unclear. This CDR3 has 11 amino acids. In germline, CDR1 is LNHDA, CDR2 SQIVND (reference sequence). The ends were cut back, 7 bases at V and 5 bases at J, with 6 bases in the middle. In DNA, the CDR3 is TGTGCCAGTACCAGTCACAATGAGCAGTTCTTC. This translates into CASTSHNEQFF.

V and J are TRBV6-2 or TRBV6-3 and TRBJ1-2; 7 positions agree with TRBD1. V dropped 6 bases and J dropped 1; count of bases not matched to a gene: 5. The CDR3 is made up of 14 amino acids. Germline V gene lookup returns CDR1 MNHEY and CDR2 SVGEGT. CDR3 bases: TGTGCCAGCAGCCCAGGGGGTCTTAACTATGGCTACACCTTC. Translating it yields CASSPGGLNYGYTF.

This clone appeared once. The rearrangement links TRBV5-6 to TRBJ2-5; D gene uncertain. V was trimmed by 0 bases and J by 5 bases, leaving 8 bases between them. The CDR3 runs to 13 residues. Germline CDR1 and CDR2: SGHDT and YYEEEE. In DNA, the CDR3 is TGTGCCAGCAGCTTGGGAGTTGGGGAGACCCAGTACTTC. Its translation: CASSLGVGETQYF.

This clone showed up just once. The chain links TRBV27 to TRBJ2-6; D gene unclear. Deletions cut 7 bases from V and 2 bases from J, with 6 bases between. The germline gives CDR1 MNHEY, CDR2 SMNVEV (reference sequence). The CDR3 is made up of 13 amino acids. CDR3 sequence reads: CASKVPGANVLTF. The CDR3 coding sequence is TGTGCCAGCAAGGTCCCTGGGGCCAACGTCCTGACTTTC.

This clone was counted a few times. As DNA, the CDR3 is TGTGCCAGCAGCCAAGGTAACGGTGGCGAGCAGTTCTTC. This sequence encodes CASSQGNGGEQFF. The chain has TRBV3-1 (or the pseudogene TRBV3-2) and TRBJ2-1; the D is unclear. CDR1 LGHDT and CDR2 YNNKEL come from the germline V gene (reference sequence). V lost 1 base and J 10 bases, leaving 11 bases between the germline ends. There are 13 residues in the CDR3.

The V call is TRBV5-5, the J call TRBJ2-7; possible D gene TRBD1, 6 bases. Germline V CDR1 and CDR2: SGHKS, YYEKEE (reference sequence). V gave up 2 bases and J gave up 0 bases, with 12 bases separating them. The CDR3 has 15 amino acids. The CDR3 protein is CASSLGGDFSYEQYF. CDR3 bases: TGTGCCAGCAGCTTAGGGGGTGACTTCTCCTACGAGCAGTACTTC.

The chain is built from TRBV30 and TRBJ2-3; 12 nucleotides match TRBD2. Germline V gene data show CDR1 as GTSNPN and CDR2 as SVGIG (reference sequence). This CDR3 is built from 13 residues. V shed 7 bases, J shed 7 bases, and the junction held 6 bases outside the gene matches. The CDR3 DNA follows: TGTGCCTACTCTAGCGGGGGGGCTTATACGCAGTATTTT. It is translated as CAYSSGGAYTQYF.

The chain recombines TRBV11-2 with TRBJ2-7, with 16 bases identical to TRBD2. In germline, CDR1 is SGHAT, CDR2 FQNNGV. V dropped 5 bases and J dropped 7; count of bases not matched to a gene: 8. The CDR3 consists of 16 residues. CDR3 DNA sequence: TGTGCCAGCAGCCCCTTGGGACTAGCGGGGGGGCGAGAGCAGTACTTC. Protein: CASSPLGLAGGREQYF.

V gene TRBV7-9 combines with J gene TRBJ2-7, with TRBD1 matching 10 bases. Germline V CDR1 and CDR2: SEHNR, FQNEAQ (reference sequence). Trimming took 5 bases from V and 6 from J; bases not matched to a gene: 10. There are 15 residues in the CDR3. Here the CDR3 DNA reads TGTGCCAGCAGCCCGAGGACAGGGGGTTTCGGCGAGCAGTACTTC. This translates into CASSPRTGGFGEQYF.

The rearrangement links TRBV5-8 to TRBJ1-1; D might be TRBD1 (6 bases). The CDR3 has 13 amino acids. V dropped 2 bases and J dropped 4 bases, with 9 bases sitting between them. CDR1 SGHTS and CDR2 YDEGEE come from the germline V gene. Written as DNA, the CDR3 is TGTGCCAGCAGCTTTACAGGGCGCACTGAAGCTTTCTTT. Translating it yields CASSFTGRTEAFF.

The rearrangement uses TRBV19 and TRBJ1-3; D unresolved. This CDR3 spans 13 amino acids. The V gene lost 5 bases and the J gene lost 4 bases, with 9 bases spanning the gap. CDR1 is LNHDA and CDR2 is SQIVND in the germline V gene (reference sequence). DNA for the CDR3: TGTGCCAGTAGTCCCGCAACCGGAAACACCATATATTTT. It codes for CASSPATGNTIYF. Supplemented by reference TRBV19 and TRBJ1-3, the full variable domain reads DGGITQSPKYLFRKEGQNVTLSCEQNLNHDAMYWYRQDPGQGLRLIYYSQIVNDFQKGDIAEGYSVSREKKESFPLTVTSAQKNPTAFYLCASSPATGNTIYFGEGSWLTVV.

This sequence joins TRBV11-2 and TRBJ1-1, with D unresolved. The germline gives CDR1 SGHAT, CDR2 FQNNGV. V gave up 5 bases and J gave up 6 bases, with 16 bases separating them. The CDR3 length is 14 residues. CDR3: CASSPRFQSAEAFF. In DNA, the CDR3 is TGTGCCAGCAGCCCCCGTTTCCAGTCCGCTGAAGCTTTCTTT. Together with reference TRBV11-2 and TRBJ1-1, the CDR3 gives the full variable domain: EAGVAQSPRYKIIEKRQSVAFWCNPISGHATLYWYQQILGQGPKLLIQFQNNGVVDDSQLPKDRFSAERLKGVDSTLKIQPAKLEDSAVYLCASSPRFQSAEAFFGQGTRLTVV.

This clone was recorded once. The rearrangement joins TRBV6-6 to TRBJ1-1, with D unresolved. Germline V gene sequence: CDR1 MNHNY, CDR2 SVGAGI (reference sequence). V lost 2 bases and J 2 bases, leaving 9 bases between the germline ends. This CDR3 comprises 14 residues. CDR3 nucleotides: TGTGCCAGCAGTTACCGACAAACTAACACTGAAGCTTTCTTT. Protein sequence: CASSYRQTNTEAFF.

The rearrangement links TRBV7-3 to TRBJ1-1; no clear D. Germline CDR1 SGHTA, CDR2 FQGTGA. The length of the CDR3 is 13 residues. The germline V and J ends were trimmed by 5 bases and 4 bases, with 11 bases remaining between them. The chain's CDR3 is CASSPGRSTEAFF. The DNA for the CDR3 is TGTGCCAGCAGCCCAGGACGGAGCACTGAAGCTTTCTTT. Complete variable domain (other parts from reference TRBV7-3 and TRBJ1-1): GAGVSQTPSNKVTEKGKYVELRCDPISGHTALYWYRQSLGQGPEFLIYFQGTGAADDSGLPNDRFFAVRPEGSVSTLKIQRTERGDSAVYLCASSPGRSTEAFFGQGTRLTVV.

This clone was detected once. The chain couples TRBV6-1 to TRBJ2-4; the D gene is possibly TRBD1 (6 bases). Trimming left V 0 bases short and J 0 bases short, with 9 bases between. Germline values: CDR1 MNHNS, CDR2 SASEGT. This CDR3 has 16 residues. The CDR3 here is CASSEATGGAKNIQYF. CDR3 nucleotide sequence: TGTGCCAGCAGTGAAGCGACAGGAGGAGCCAAAAACATTCAGTACTTC.

The chain uses TRBV5-1 and TRBJ2-5; D may be TRBD2 (6 bases). Germline CDR1 SGHRS, CDR2 YFSETQ. CDR3 length: 14 amino acids. Trimming cost V 2 bases and J 6 bases, with 14 bases left between them. The CDR3 loop reads CASSFRGMEKTQYF. CDR3 sequence (DNA): TGCGCCAGCAGCTTCCGGGGGATGGAAAAGACCCAGTACTTC.

Here the CDR3 reads CASSQYRDGYTF. For the CDR3, the DNA is TGTGCCAGCAGCCAATACAGGGATGGCTACACCTTC. V usage is TRBV6-2 or TRBV6-3 and J usage is TRBJ1-2, with D possibly being TRBD1 (6 bases). Trimming took off 6 bases at V and 6 bases at J, with 11 bases between the two ends. This CDR3 region has 12 residues. Germline V gene sequence: CDR1 MNHEY, CDR2 SVGEGT.

This rearrangement joins TRBV12-3 or TRBV12-4 to TRBJ1-1, with unresolved D. Trimming removed 5 bases at V and 1 base at J, with 8 bases between. The CDR3 extends over 13 amino acids. CDR3 sequence (DNA): TGTGCCAGCAGTCGCGACTGGAACACTGAAGCTTTCTTT. Translated, it gives CASSRDWNTEAFF.